Listed here are 9 T cell receptor beta chains from one sample, sequenced in a study of response to subunit inactivated influenza vaccine. TCRdb called the RT-PCR reads again in MiXCR, with one record for every CDR3 protein. The sample has about 520,000 distinct CDR3 sequences; approximately 6.9% are singletons. The sequenced sample was PBMCs from blood, obtained less than 25 months after vaccination. These receptors originate from a man aged 50 to 69 who received an inactivated influenza vaccine.

In this sample, this clonotype turned up many times. The genes are TRBV5-1 and TRBJ2-2, with 8 bases matching TRBD2. Germline-derived CDR1 and CDR2 are SGHRS and YFSETQ. The CDR3 totals 19 residues. Trimming took 1 base from V and 3 from J; bases not matched to a gene: 14. CDR3 coding DNA: TGCGCCAGCAGCTTGTACCCCCAAAGTAGCGGGGACGACACCGGGGAGCTGTTTTTT. It yields the protein CASSLYPQSSGDDTGELFF.

This clonotype was counted at least ten times. In DNA form, the CDR3 reads TGTGCCAGCAGCTTAGATTTGGGAGGTACGCAGTATTTT. Translating it yields CASSLDLGGTQYF. V is TRBV7-2 and J is TRBJ2-3, with D perhaps TRBD2 (6 bases). Germline assignment: CDR1 SGHTA and CDR2 FQGNSA. Trimming removed 1 base from V and 8 bases from J, with 10 bases in between. The CDR3 runs 13 residues.

This clonotype was detected a few times. V usage is TRBV28 and J usage is TRBJ1-1, with TRBD1 matching over 7 bases. This CDR3 is built from 13 residues. V lost 7 bases and J lost 3; bases outside the gene matches: 5. The germline gives CDR1 MDHEN, CDR2 SYDVKM. The CDR3 loop is CASTQGRYTEAFF. CDR3 DNA: TGTGCCAGCACACAGGGGCGGTACACTGAAGCTTTCTTT.

This clonotype was recorded many times. V and J are TRBV5-6 and TRBJ1-3; TRBD1 aligns across 7 bases. The CDR3 runs to 17 residues. Germline CDR1 and CDR2: SGHDT and YYEEEE. Unmatched junction bases numbered 15, after V lost 2 bases and J lost 7 bases. CDR3 sequence: CASSFSQTGYQRNTIYF. The CDR3 nucleotides are TGTGCCAGCAGCTTCAGTCAGACAGGGTATCAGAGGAACACCATATATTTT.

In its sample, this clonotype was seen many times. The chain couples TRBV5-5 to TRBJ2-1; D not resolved. The CDR3 extends over 14 amino acids. V shed 0 bases and J shed 9 bases, with 13 bases lying between them. Germline-derived CDR1 and CDR2 are SGHKS and YYEKEE (reference sequence). DNA of the CDR3: TGTGCCAGCAGCTTGGATGCCTTACTTGGTGAGCAGTTCTTC. Its translation is CASSLDALLGEQFF.

This sequence joins TRBV11-2 and TRBJ1-1; D not certain. Deletions cut 2 bases from V and 8 bases from J, with 18 bases between. Looked up from germline, CDR1 is SGHAT and CDR2 is FQNNGV. This CDR3 comprises 15 residues. CDR3 residues: CASSLSVKKEPEAFF. The CDR3 DNA reads TGTGCCAGCAGCTTAAGCGTCAAAAAGGAGCCCGAAGCTTTCTTT.

The table lists this clonotype with many counts. This sequence joins TRBV2 and TRBJ1-5; no clear D gene. Germline-derived CDR1 and CDR2 are SNHLY and FYNNEI. The CDR3 runs to 15 residues. The germline V and J ends were trimmed by 3 bases and 4 bases, with 13 bases remaining between them. CDR3 loop: CASSDVQARNQPQHF. The CDR3 region has the DNA TGTGCCAGCAGTGACGTCCAGGCAAGGAATCAGCCCCAGCATTTT.

Ten or more counts support this clonotype. The rearrangement joins TRBV5-1 to TRBJ2-1; 10 bases agree with TRBD1. The CDR3 runs to 15 residues. CDR1 SGHRS and CDR2 YFSETQ come from the germline V gene. V shed 1 base and J 9 bases; nucleotides not matched to a gene: 7. In DNA, the CDR3 is TGCGCCAGCAGCTTGTTTGGGACAGGGGATAGTGAGCAGTTCTTC. It yields the protein CASSLFGTGDSEQFF. Supplemented by reference TRBV5-1 and TRBJ2-1, the full variable domain reads KAGVTQTPRYLIKTRGQQVTLSCSPISGHRSVSWYQQTPGQGLQFLFEYFSETQRNKGNFPGRFSGRQFSNSRSEMNVSTLELGDSALYLCASSLFGTGDSEQFFGPGTRLTVL.

This chain connects TRBV29-1 to TRBJ1-1, with 10 bases lining up with TRBD1. The germline CDR1 and CDR2 sequences are SQVTM and ANQGSEA. The CDR3 runs to 13 residues. Germline trimming cut 7 bases from V and 1 base from J; bases unmatched to any gene: 3. Written as DNA, the CDR3 is TGCAGCGGGAGGGACAGGGGGAACACTGAAGCTTTCTTT. Translating gives CSGRDRGNTEAFF.